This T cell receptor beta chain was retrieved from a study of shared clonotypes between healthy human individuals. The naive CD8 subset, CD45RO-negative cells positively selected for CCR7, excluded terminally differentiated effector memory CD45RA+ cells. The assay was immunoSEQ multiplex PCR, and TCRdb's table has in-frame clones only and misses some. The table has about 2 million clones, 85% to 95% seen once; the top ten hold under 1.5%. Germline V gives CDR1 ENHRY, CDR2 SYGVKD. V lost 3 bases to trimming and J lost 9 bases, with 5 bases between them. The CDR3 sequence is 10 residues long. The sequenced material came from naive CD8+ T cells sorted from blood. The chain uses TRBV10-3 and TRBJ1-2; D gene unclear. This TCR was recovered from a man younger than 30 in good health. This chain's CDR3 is CAISDGSYTF. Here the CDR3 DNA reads TGTGCCATCAGTGATGGGAGCTACACCTTC.